These 18 T cell receptor beta chains share one sample of origin, sequenced in a study of T cell clonality in common variable immunodeficiency. Study-level results: Common variable immunodeficiency TCR beta sequences reportedly had fewer deletions and N-nucleotide insertions.

Libraries were prepared by immunoSEQ multiplex PCR; TCRdb keeps only in-frame clonotypes and omits some of them. The sample offers some 25,000 clones and no singletons, the top ten holding about 10%. Antigens of these TCRs are unknown. Sequenced material: peripheral blood mononuclear cells. Every receptor here comes from a human donor with common variable immunodeficiency.

This clone was recorded a few times. The DNA ends 3 residues before the CDR3 does, and the rest of the CDR3 is filled in from the germline J gene. The chain carries TRBV2 and TRBJ2-1, with 9 bases aligning to TRBD2. With V trimmed by 4 bases and J by 8 bases, 6 bases remained unmatched. In germline, CDR1 is SNHLY, CDR2 FYNNEI. CDR3 length: 14 amino acids. Incomplete CDR3 DNA: TGTGCCAGCAGTGTCGGGACTAGCCACGATGAG. This encodes CASSVGTSHDE. The complete CDR3 protein is CASSVGTSHDEQFF.

This clone was recorded a few times. The CDR3 is cut off 3 residues early in the read; its end comes from the germline J gene. This rearrangement joins TRBV7-6 to TRBJ2-1; 7 nucleotides agree with TRBD1. The J segment lost 9 bases and the V segment lost 4 bases, leaving 9 bases of the junction unmatched. Germline V lookup: CDR1 SGHVS, CDR2 FNYEAQ. The CDR3 has 14 residues. The sequenced CDR3 bases are TGTGCCAGCAGCTCCCGGACAGGCGGTGGTGAG. Protein product: CASSSRTGGGE. The full CDR3 protein is CASSSRTGGGEQFF.

This clone appeared many times. The read gets to within 3 residues of the CDR3 end, and the germline J gene fills in the rest. This chain links TRBV29-1 with TRBJ2-1, with 10 bases matching TRBD1. This CDR3 has 12 residues. The germline V gene has CDR1 SQVTM and CDR2 ANQGSEA. Trimming at V came to 7 bases and at J to 7 bases, leaving 4 bases not matched to a gene. CDR3 DNA (partial): TGCAGCGCCGGGACAGGGGAGAATGAG. Translating gives CSAGTGENE. The entire CDR3 protein is CSAGTGENEQFF.

This clone was detected many times. From the germline J gene comes the end of the CDR3, since the read stops 3 residues before it. The rearrangement links TRBV18 to TRBJ2-1; the D gene is possibly TRBD2 (5 bases). CDR3 length: 13 residues. Trimming cost V 5 bases and J 3 bases, with 8 bases left between them. Germline V gene sequence: CDR1 KGHSH, CDR2 LQKENI. The part of the CDR3 DNA that was read is TGTGCCAGCTCAGGACTGTTCTACAATGAG. It is translated as CASSGLFYNE. The entire CDR3 reads CASSGLFYNEQFF.

This clone turned up a few times. The CDR3 extends 3 residues past the end of the read, so its final part is completed from the germline J gene. The rearrangement uses TRBV5-1 and TRBJ2-7, with D tentatively TRBD1 (6 bases). Between the trimmed V and J ends, which lost 0 bases and 2 bases, there was a span of 9 bases. The CDR3 covers 14 residues. From germline, CDR1 is SGHRS and CDR2 YFSETQ. The CDR3 loop reads CASSLDRVAYEQYF. The CDR3 DNA, read in part, is TGCGCCAGCAGCTTGGACAGGGTGGCCTACGAG.

This clone rates as medium-sized. From the germline J gene comes the end of the CDR3, since the read stops 3 residues before it. The chain uses TRBV5-1 and TRBJ2-2, with TRBD1 matching over 9 bases. Germline CDR1 and CDR2: SGHRS and YFSETQ. The V segment lost 0 bases and the J segment 7 bases; nucleotides outside the gene matches: 7. The CDR3 totals 16 residues. This CDR3 is CASSLEGGQGNGELFF. The sequenced CDR3 bases are TGCGCCAGCAGCTTGGAAGGGGGACAGGGCAACGGGGAG. Drawing the rest from reference TRBV5-1 and TRBJ2-2, the complete variable domain is KAGVTQTPRYLIKTRGQQVTLSCSPISGHRSVSWYQQTPGQGLQFLFEYFSETQRNKGNFPGRFSGRQFSNSRSEMNVSTLELGDSALYLCASSLEGGQGNGELFFGEGSRLTVL.

Details on this clone: The read gets to within 3 residues of the CDR3 end, and the germline J gene fills in the rest. The V call is TRBV7-9, the J call TRBJ2-7; 7 nucleotides align to TRBD1. This CDR3 comprises 15 residues. With V trimmed by 3 bases and J by 1 base, 6 bases remained unmatched. In germline, CDR1 is SEHNR, CDR2 FQNEAQ (reference sequence). CDR3 DNA, as far as it was read: TGTGCCAGCAGCTTCCTCCGGGACAGTTCCTACGAG. Protein sequence: CASSFLRDSSYE. The entire CDR3 is CASSFLRDSSYEQYF. The full variable domain, its missing parts supplied by reference TRBV7-9 and TRBJ2-7, is DTGVSQNPRHKITKRGQNVTFRCDPISEHNRLYWYRQTLGQGPEFLTYFQNEAQLEKSRLLSDRFSAERPKGSFSTLEIQRTEQGDSAMYLCASSFLRDSSYEQYFGPGTRLTVT.

This clone appeared a few times. Read data end 3 residues before the CDR3 end; the end is taken from the germline J gene. The chain uses TRBV6-2 or TRBV6-3 and TRBJ2-5; no firm D call. The germline CDR1 and CDR2 sequences are MNHEY and SVGEGT. V lost 5 bases, J lost 3 bases, and 4 bases lay in between. CDR3 length: 11 amino acids. Partial CDR3 DNA: TGTGCCAGCAGTATAAAAGAGACC. It translates to CASSIKET. The complete CDR3 sequence is CASSIKETQYF.

This clone was observed at least ten times. The read stops 3 residues short of the end of the CDR3; the missing end is completed from the germline J gene. This chain connects TRBV10-1 to TRBJ2-4; no definite D call. The length of the CDR3 is 16 residues. Germline CDR1 is WNHNN and CDR2 is SYGVQD (reference sequence). V lost 5 bases, J lost 7 bases, and 21 bases lay in between. Here the CDR3 reads CASSPLSPTVGNIQYF. Incomplete CDR3 DNA: TGCGCCAGCAGTCCCCTAAGTCCTACGGTCGGGAACATT.

Comments on this clone: The read finishes 3 residues shy of the CDR3 end, and the germline J gene is used to complete it. This chain connects TRBV30 to TRBJ2-5; the D is unclear. This CDR3 is built from 12 residues. The germline V gene has CDR1 GTSNPN and CDR2 SVGIG (reference sequence). Trimming took 2 bases from V and 0 from J, leaving 4 bases between them. The sequenced CDR3 bases are TGTGCCTGGAGTCAGGACCAAGAGACC. The encoded protein is CAWSQDQET. The entire CDR3 protein is CAWSQDQETQYF.

This clone was recorded at least ten times. From the germline J gene comes the end of the CDR3, since the read stops 3 residues before it. The chain employs TRBV30 and TRBJ1-2; no clear D. Deletions cut 1 base from V and 4 bases from J, with 10 bases between. Germline values: CDR1 GTSNPN, CDR2 SVGIG (reference sequence). The CDR3 runs to 13 residues. CDR3 residues: CAWSGRVTYGYTF. The DNA read from the CDR3 is TGTGCCTGGAGTGGTCGGGTTACCTATGGC.

This clone was counted many times. The part of the CDR3 DNA that was read is TGCGCCAGCAGCGACGGGACAGGGGGGGAGACC. It yields the protein CASSDGTGGET. The complete CDR3 reads CASSDGTGGETQYF. The rearrangement uses TRBV5-1 and TRBJ2-5, with TRBD1 matching 11 bases. The read ends 3 residues shy of where the CDR3 ends; the end is completed using the germline J gene. Looked up from germline, CDR1 is SGHRS and CDR2 is YFSETQ. CDR3 size: 14 residues. V shed 4 bases, J shed 5 bases, and the junction held 4 bases outside the gene matches.

This clone has more than one count but fewer than ten. The CDR3 bases that were read are TGTGCCAGAAACCCCAGGTACACTGAA. Protein: CARNPRYTE. The complete CDR3 protein is CARNPRYTEAFF. The chain combines TRBV5-3 with TRBJ1-1; no definite D call. The sequenced fragment ends 3 residues before the CDR3 boundary, so the rest is inferred from the germline J gene. TRBV5-3 is filed as an ORF, its function uncertain. This CDR3 has 12 residues. The germline V and J ends were trimmed by 6 bases and 3 bases, with 9 bases remaining between them.

This clone was seen at least ten times. CDR3 DNA (partial): TGTGCCAGCAGTGACGACAGCCAATCCAATGAG. This codes for CASSDDSQSNE. The full CDR3 protein reads CASSDDSQSNEQFF. The V and J genes are TRBV6-4 and TRBJ2-1; weak D call: TRBD1 (5 bases). The observed sequence ends 3 residues before the CDR3 terminus, with the missing tail filled in from the germline J gene. Germline values: CDR1 MRHNA, CDR2 SNTAGT. The CDR3 contains 14 residues. V lost 2 bases and J 6 bases, leaving 11 bases between the germline ends.

In regard to this clone: The CDR3 end is not reached by the read, which stops 3 residues before it; the germline J gene fills it in. This chain connects TRBV7-9 to TRBJ1-1, with TRBD1 as a possible D gene (6 bases). The CDR3 runs to 15 residues. V lost 5 bases and J lost 6, with 19 bases in between. Per the germline V gene, CDR1 is SEHNR and CDR2 is FQNEAQ (reference sequence). Partial CDR3 DNA: TGTGCCAGCAGCCAGATGCGGCAGGGGTCGGCTGAA. It specifies CASSQMRQGSAE. The full CDR3 sequence reads CASSQMRQGSAEAFF.

This clone showed up just a few times. The read terminates 3 residues ahead of where the CDR3 ends, so the germline J gene completes it. In the same sample, other DNA sequences code for this CDR3. The chain recombines TRBV18 with TRBJ2-4; TRBD2 aligns across 7 bases. After removal of 3 bases from V and 4 bases from J, the junction contained 6 bases not matched to a gene. The CDR3 is 15 amino acids. Germline CDR1 is KGHSH and CDR2 is LQKENI. The chain's CDR3 is CASSPERLAKNIQYF. CDR3 DNA, as far as it was read: TGTGCCAGCTCACCTGAGAGACTAGCTAAAAACATT. Variable domain in full (rest from reference TRBV18 and TRBJ2-4): NAGVMQNPRHLVRRRGQEARLRCSPMKGHSHVYWYRQLPEEGLKFMVYLQKENIIDESGMPKERFSAEFPKEGPSILRIQQVVRGDSAAYFCASSPERLAKNIQYFGAGTRLSVL.

The table lists this clone with many counts. Read data end 3 residues before the CDR3 end; the end is taken from the germline J gene. This rearrangement joins TRBV7-9 to TRBJ2-5, with 9 bases lining up with TRBD1. The CDR3 totals 15 residues. Germline trimming cut 2 bases from V and 5 bases from J; bases unmatched to any gene: 6. CDR1 and CDR2 from the germline V gene are SEHNR and FQNEAQ (reference sequence). CDR3 DNA, as far as it was read: TGTGCCAGCAGCTTACCGACAGGGGGAGGCGAGACC. It specifies CASSLPTGGGET. The full-length CDR3 reads as CASSLPTGGGETQYF. The variable domain in full, with the rest retrieved from reference TRBV7-9 and TRBJ2-5, is DTGVSQNPRHKITKRGQNVTFRCDPISEHNRLYWYRQTLGQGPEFLTYFQNEAQLEKSRLLSDRFSAERPKGSFSTLEIQRTEQGDSAMYLCASSLPTGGGETQYFGPGTRLLVL.

As regards this clone: The read ends 3 residues early relative to the CDR3; the germline J gene fills the gap. The rearrangement joins TRBV19 to TRBJ1-1; TRBD1 is a possible D gene (5 bases). CDR3 length: 14 amino acids. CDR1 and CDR2 (germline): LNHDA, SQIVND (reference sequence). The covered CDR3 bases are TGTGCCAGTAGTCCTTCGATTATGGGGGGGAAA. This sequence encodes CASSPSIMGGK. The CDR3 in full is CASSPSIMGGKAFF.